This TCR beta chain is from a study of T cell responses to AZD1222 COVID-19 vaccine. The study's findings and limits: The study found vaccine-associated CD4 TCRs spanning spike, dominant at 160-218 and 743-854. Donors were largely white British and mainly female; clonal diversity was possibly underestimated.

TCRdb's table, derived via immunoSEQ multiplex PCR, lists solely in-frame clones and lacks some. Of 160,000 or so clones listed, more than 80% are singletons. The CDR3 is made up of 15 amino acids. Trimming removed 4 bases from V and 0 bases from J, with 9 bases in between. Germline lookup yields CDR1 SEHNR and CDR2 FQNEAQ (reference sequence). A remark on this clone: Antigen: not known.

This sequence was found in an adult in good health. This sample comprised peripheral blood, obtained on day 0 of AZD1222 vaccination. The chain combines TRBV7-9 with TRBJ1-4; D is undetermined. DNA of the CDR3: TGTGCCAGCAGCTGGACGGCCGCAACTAATGAAAAACTGTTTTTT. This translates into CASSWTAATNEKLFF.